The entry that follows covers one T cell receptor (beta chain) sequence. This specimen belongs to a study of shared T cell receptors in the human thymus. TCRdb's table, derived via immunoSEQ multiplex PCR, lists solely in-frame clones and lacks some. The repertoire holds 500,000 to 550,000 clones, with about four fifths as singletons. The CDR3 loop spans 13 amino acids. Trimming left V 0 bases short and J 5 bases short, with 8 bases between. Germline loops: CDR1 ENHRY, CDR2 SYGVKD. This sample was shared with a second study, whose subject was human thymus T cells. According to that study: Corrective surgery for congenital heart defects was being performed on the healthy Finnish infants who were the donors. Resections from corrective heart surgery provided thymus tissue. Repertoires from thymus and blood appeared to show biased V and J gene usage. The related literature has documented a marked overlap of thymic repertoires among unrelated individuals.

The source material was thymocytes. This sequence joins TRBV10-3 and TRBJ2-7; D is undetermined. The source of this sequence is a boy under three years old with a congenital heart defect. DNA of the CDR3: TGTGCCATCAGTGAGTCTGTAGTAGACGAGCAGTACTTC. Protein product: CAISESVVDEQYF.